A single T cell receptor beta chain is shown here with its context. This clonotype has a handful of counts. Its specific antigen is unknown. The record has no base qualities; no much larger clone is one base away. These data belong to a study of read filtering for tumor transcriptome and immune sequencing (dated by TCRdb to 2018 to 2020). Looking at the study overall: The cohort consisted of under 20 male and roughly 13 female patients, with a mean age of about 70 years and an age range of about 40 to 85. Under revised international staging, roughly eight patients fell into R-ISS I, about 17 into R-ISS II and about 7 into R-ISS III. Whole-transcriptome libraries were prepared with the TruSeq RNA Access Library Prep Kit after DNase treatment. Per sample, about 3.5 to 10.27 million TCR-region mapped reads were obtained with IR-seq, compared with only roughly 75 to 1,400 with RNA-seq. Using the same bone marrow samples, the study ran both targeted immune repertoire sequencing and bulk whole-transcriptome sequencing and then compared the TCR repertoires from each method. One of the main goals was to work out a read-filtering strategy for immune repertoire data, in particular whether clonotypes backed by only a single read should be removed. Summary of the overall study and its limitations: Single-read clonotypes made up around 86% of clonotypes but only 3.5% to 4% of total reads in IR-seq, compared with 65% to 75% of clonotypes and 44.6% of reads in RNA-seq. The sorted CD138-negative fraction was not purified T cells but a mixed bone marrow immune population. Compared with RNA-seq, IR-seq captured clonotypes at much greater depth and more reliably, and a smaller IR-seq throughput was enough to identify most of the shared clonotypes. Removing single-read clonotypes increased the correlation between IR-seq and RNA-seq shared clonotype proportions.

Each patient had bone marrow sampled at the time of active disease. Bone marrow mononuclear cells were isolated by Ficoll-Hypaque density gradient centrifugation. Myeloma plasma cells were removed and CD138-negative cells were collected by negative selection after labeling with CD138 magnetic microbeads on a MACS separator. Flow cytometry on an Attune NxT with CD138 antibodies was used to check the purity of the isolated cells. TRIzol reagent was used to extract total RNA, and a NanoDrop spectrophotometer was used to quantify the extracted RNA. For each patient, paired RNA-seq and IR-seq were run on the CD138-negative bone marrow sample from that patient. TCR libraries were built from about 400 ng RNA with the Immunoverse kit, using molecular barcoded adaptors covering alpha/delta and beta/gamma chains. TCR library preparation used the same RNA that went into transcriptome sequencing. Sequencing of TCR libraries was carried out on an Illumina HiSeq 4000 with 2 x 150 cycles. On the study's bioinformatics: Using MiXCR, which included quality filtering and error correction, TCR reads were aligned to human V, D, J and C references and then assembled into CDR3 clonotypes. Clonotype counts and gene usage diversity were analyzed with the tcR package in R. Raw mapping reads were checked after the RNA-seq reads had been mapped by STAR aligner version 2.5.3a onto the human GRCh37 genome. IR-seq fastq files were randomly downsampled with Seqtk 1.3 to test the effect of sequencing depth on detected clonotypes. In TCRdb, the public reads were trimmed at Q25 with fastp and aligned with MiXCR, with productive beta chains retained. Duplicate CDR3 protein sequences are folded into a single record with the most common DNA and genes. TCRdb's processing, not the authors' own work, is the source of the V and J calls. The sample has tens of thousands of distinct CDR3 sequences on record, approximately 13% of them singletons. The ten largest clonotypes hold around 43% of the sample.

Sequences LNHDA (CDR1) and SQIVND (CDR2) are obtained from the germline V gene (reference sequence). Trimming takes 2 bases off V and 10 bases off J; junction bases not matched to a gene: 8. The CDR3 has 14 amino acids, counting the end cysteine and phenylalanine. The CDR3 DNA has 42 bases and is translated from base 1. The chain was built from TRBV19 and TRBJ1-2; 9 of the junction bases match TRBD1. The sequence derives from a donor older than 35 with multiple myeloma. Material: a population of CD138-negative cells sorted from bone marrow. This specimen's cell subset or site label, interpreted: bone marrow mononuclear cells depleted of CD138+ plasma/myeloma cells by negative magnetic selection. Here the CDR3 is given as CASSIITGTGYYTF. The nucleotide sequence reads TGTGCCAGTAGTATAATAACGGGGACAGGGTACTACACCTTC.